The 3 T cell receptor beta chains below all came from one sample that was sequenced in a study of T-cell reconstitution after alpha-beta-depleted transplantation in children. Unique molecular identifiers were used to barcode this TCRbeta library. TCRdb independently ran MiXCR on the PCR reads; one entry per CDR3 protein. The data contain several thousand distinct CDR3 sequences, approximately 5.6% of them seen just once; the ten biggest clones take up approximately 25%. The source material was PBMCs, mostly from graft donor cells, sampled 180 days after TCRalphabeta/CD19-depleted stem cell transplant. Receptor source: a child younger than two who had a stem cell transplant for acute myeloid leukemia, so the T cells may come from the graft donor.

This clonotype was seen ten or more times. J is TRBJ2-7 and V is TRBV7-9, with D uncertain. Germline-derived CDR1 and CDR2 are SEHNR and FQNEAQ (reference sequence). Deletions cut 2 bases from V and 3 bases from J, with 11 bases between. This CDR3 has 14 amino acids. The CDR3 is CASSLNERYYEQYF. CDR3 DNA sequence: TGTGCCAGCAGCTTAAATGAACGGTACTACGAGCAGTACTTC.

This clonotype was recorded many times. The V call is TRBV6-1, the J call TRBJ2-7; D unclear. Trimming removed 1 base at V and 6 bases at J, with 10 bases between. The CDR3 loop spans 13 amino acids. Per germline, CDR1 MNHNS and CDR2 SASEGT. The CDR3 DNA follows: TGTGCCAGCAGTGAAGACGTAATATTCGAGCAGTACTTC. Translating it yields CASSEDVIFEQYF.

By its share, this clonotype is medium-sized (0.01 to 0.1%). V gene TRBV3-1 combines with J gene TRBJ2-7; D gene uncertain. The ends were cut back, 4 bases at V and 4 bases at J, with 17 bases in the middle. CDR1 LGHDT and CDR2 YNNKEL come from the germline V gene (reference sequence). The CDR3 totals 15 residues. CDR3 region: CASSRKVNGVYEQYF. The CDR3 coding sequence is TGTGCCAGCAGCCGCAAGGTGAATGGGGTATACGAGCAGTACTTC.